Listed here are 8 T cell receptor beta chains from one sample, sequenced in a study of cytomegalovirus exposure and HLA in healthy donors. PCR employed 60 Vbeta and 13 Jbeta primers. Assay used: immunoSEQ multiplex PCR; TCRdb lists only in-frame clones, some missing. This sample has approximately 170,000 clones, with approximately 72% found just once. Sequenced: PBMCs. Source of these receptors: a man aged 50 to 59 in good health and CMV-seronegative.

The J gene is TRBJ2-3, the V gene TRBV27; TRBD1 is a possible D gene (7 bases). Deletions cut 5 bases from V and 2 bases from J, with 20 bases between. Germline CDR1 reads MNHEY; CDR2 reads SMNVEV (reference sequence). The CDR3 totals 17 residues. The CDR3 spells CASSRRGDLWVTDTQYF. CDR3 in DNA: TGTGCCAGCAGTCGCAGGGGGGATCTTTGGGTCACAGATACGCAGTATTTT.

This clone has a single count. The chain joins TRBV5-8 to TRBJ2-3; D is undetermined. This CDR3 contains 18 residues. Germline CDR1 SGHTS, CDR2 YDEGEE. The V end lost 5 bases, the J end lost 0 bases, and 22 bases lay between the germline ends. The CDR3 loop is CASRREPFTPASTDTQYF. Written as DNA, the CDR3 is TGTGCCAGCAGGAGAGAACCTTTTACTCCTGCTAGCACAGATACGCAGTATTTT.

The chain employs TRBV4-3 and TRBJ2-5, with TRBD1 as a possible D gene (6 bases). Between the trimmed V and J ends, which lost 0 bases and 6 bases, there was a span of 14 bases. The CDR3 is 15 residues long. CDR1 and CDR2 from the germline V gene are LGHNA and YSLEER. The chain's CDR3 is CASSQETTGTKTQYF. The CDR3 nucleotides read TGCGCCAGCAGCCAAGAAACAACAGGGACGAAGACCCAGTACTTC.

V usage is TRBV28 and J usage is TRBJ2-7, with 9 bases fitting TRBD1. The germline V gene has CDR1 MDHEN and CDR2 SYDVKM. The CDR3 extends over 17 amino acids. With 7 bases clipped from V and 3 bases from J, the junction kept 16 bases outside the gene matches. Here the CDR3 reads CASIPRPIGTGIYEQYF. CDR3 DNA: TGTGCCAGCATCCCCCGGCCAATCGGGACAGGGATCTACGAGCAGTACTTC.

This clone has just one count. The CDR3 sequence: CASSLEGTGGRAFF. The CDR3 region has the DNA TGTGCCAGCAGCTTGGAAGGGACAGGGGGGCGAGCTTTCTTT. This chain connects TRBV5-4 to TRBJ1-1; the match to TRBD1 covers 11 bases. The CDR3 covers 14 residues. Germline lookup yields CDR1 SGHNT and CDR2 YYREEE (reference sequence). With 0 bases clipped from V and 10 bases from J, the junction kept 5 bases outside the gene matches.

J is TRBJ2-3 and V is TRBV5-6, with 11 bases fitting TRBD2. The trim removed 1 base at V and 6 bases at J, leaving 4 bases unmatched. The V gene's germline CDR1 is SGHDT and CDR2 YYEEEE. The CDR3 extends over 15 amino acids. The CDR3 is CASSLLAGGPDTQYF. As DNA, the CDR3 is TGTGCCAGCAGCTTGCTAGCGGGGGGTCCGGATACGCAGTATTTT.

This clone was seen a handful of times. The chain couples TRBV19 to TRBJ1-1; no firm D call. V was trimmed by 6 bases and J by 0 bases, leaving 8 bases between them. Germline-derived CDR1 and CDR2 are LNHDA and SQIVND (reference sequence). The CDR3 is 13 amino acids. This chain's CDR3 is CASSFNVNTEAFF. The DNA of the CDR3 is TGTGCCAGTAGCTTTAATGTGAACACTGAAGCTTTCTTT. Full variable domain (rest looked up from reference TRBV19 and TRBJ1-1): DGGITQSPKYLFRKEGQNVTLSCEQNLNHDAMYWYRQDPGQGLRLIYYSQIVNDFQKGDIAEGYSVSREKKESFPLTVTSAQKNPTAFYLCASSFNVNTEAFFGQGTRLTVV.

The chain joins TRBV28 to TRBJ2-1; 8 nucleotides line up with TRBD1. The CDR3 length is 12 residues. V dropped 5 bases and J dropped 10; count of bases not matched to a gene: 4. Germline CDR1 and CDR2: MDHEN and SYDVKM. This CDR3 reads CASSPRQGEQFF. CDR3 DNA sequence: TGTGCCAGCAGTCCTCGACAGGGGGAGCAGTTCTTC.